A single TCR beta chain is shown here with its context. This specimen belongs to a study of blood T cell repertoires in COVID-19. Germline V gene data show CDR1 as SGHRS and CDR2 as YFSETQ. Trimming took off 0 bases at V and 0 bases at J, with 9 bases between the two ends. This CDR3 region has 15 residues. TCRdb keeps only in-frame clones here, not all; method: immunoSEQ multiplex PCR. The sample gives tens of thousands of clones, over 70% of which show up once; 2% to 2.5% is in the top ten. Sequenced input: peripheral blood. The chain employs TRBV5-1 and TRBJ1-1; the D is unclear. This TCR came from an elderly woman with COVID-19, enrolled during active disease. The CDR3 here is CASSLVPYVNTEAFF. DNA for the CDR3: TGCGCCAGCAGCTTGGTCCCCTATGTGAACACTGAAGCTTTCTTT.